This T cell receptor beta chain was documented in a study of graft-versus-host responses after intestinal transplantation. The germline gives CDR1 KGHSH, CDR2 LQKENI. With 3 bases clipped from V and 5 bases from J, the junction kept 7 bases outside the gene matches. CDR3 length: 14 residues. About this clone: Its antigen remains unknown.

Profiling relied on immunoSEQ multiplex PCR, and the TCRdb table lists in-frame clones only, not all of them. The repertoire consists of approximately 89,000 clones, with about 90% occurring once and the leading ten covering 0.15% to 0.2%. V is TRBV18 and J is TRBJ2-7; 7 bases align to TRBD1. This clonotype was obtained from a human donor who received an intestinal transplant. The input for sequencing was unstimulated CD4+ T cells sorted from spleen or lymph node cells, taken before intestinal transplant. The CDR3 sequence: CASSPRQGTDEQYF. The CDR3 DNA is TGTGCCAGCTCACCCCGACAGGGTACGGACGAGCAGTACTTC. Supplemented by reference TRBV18 and TRBJ2-7, the full variable domain reads NAGVMQNPRHLVRRRGQEARLRCSPMKGHSHVYWYRQLPEEGLKFMVYLQKENIIDESGMPKERFSAEFPKEGPSILRIQQVVRGDSAAYFCASSPRQGTDEQYFGPGTRLTVT.